This TCR beta chain was obtained from a study of CD8 T cells in ankylosing spondylitis. Regarding the study as a whole: Disease-linked clones were reportedly significantly enriched in matched ankylosing spondylitis synovial fluid. Made up of roughly 8 highly homologous variants, a TCR beta motif appeared characteristic of ankylosing spondylitis blood.

Germline V lookup: CDR1 DFQATT, CDR2 SNEGSKA (reference sequence). The junction had 12 bases not matched to a gene; V was cut back by 5 bases and J by 2 bases. The CDR3 has 16 residues. TCRdb reprocessed the 5' RACE reads via MiXCR and lists one record per CDR3 protein. In the table there are some 250,000 distinct CDR3 sequences, roughly a quarter of which are singletons. This clonotype was seen ten or more times. Its matching antigen is unknown. The source is a male donor with ankylosing spondylitis or in good health (not recorded which). The chain links TRBV20-1 to TRBJ2-3, with 8 bases aligning to TRBD1. Sequencing was performed on blood, either unsorted or a sorted T cell fraction (not recorded which). CDR3 amino acids: CSARTIQGGYTDTQYF. The CDR3 nucleotides read TGCAGTGCTCGAACAATACAGGGGGGTTACACAGATACGCAGTATTTT.